This TCR beta chain originates from a study of T cells in Graves' hyperthyroidism and ophthalmopathy. Study-level points and caveats: Model-based prediction identified ophthalmopathy a median 6.5 months prior to its onset.

TCR beta CDR3 sequences were amplified from RNA transcripts. First-round RT-PCR of the TCR CDR3 relied on the HTBI primer set. TCRdb itself ran the multiplex PCR reads through MiXCR, one entry per CDR3 protein. The data hold fewer than 350,000 distinct CDR3 sequences, with 15% to 20% observed a single time. Comment on this clonotype: What it binds is unknown.

V trimming: 5 bases; J trimming: 1 base; junction bases outside the gene matches: 16. The CDR3 is made up of 17 amino acids. The germline gives CDR1 DFQATT, CDR2 SNEGSKA (reference sequence). The V and J genes are TRBV20-1 and TRBJ1-2; 7 bases agree with TRBD1. This receptor was obtained from a woman aged 50 to 60 with Graves' hyperthyroidism. The sequencing input was blood. CDR3 in amino acids: CSAGLDRALTFNYGYTF. CDR3 coding DNA: TGCAGTGCTGGTCTTGACAGGGCACTAACTTTTAACTATGGCTACACCTTC.